Listed here are 27 T cell receptor beta chains from one sample, sequenced in a study of response to subunit inactivated influenza vaccine. TCRdb reprocessed the RT-PCR reads via MiXCR and lists one record per CDR3 protein. The data contain approximately 500,000 distinct CDR3 sequences, around 13% of them singletons. This sample comprised PBMCs from blood, obtained more than 35 days after vaccination. The receptor set was obtained from a man aged 50 to 59 who received an inactivated influenza vaccine.

This sequence joins TRBV6-1 and TRBJ1-1; TRBD1 agrees at 8 bases. CDR1 is MNHNS, CDR2 SASEGT, per germline. V was clipped by 7 bases and J by 4 bases; unmatched bases: 8. This CDR3 region has 14 residues. The CDR3 sequence is CASIQTGGITEAFF. Here the CDR3 DNA reads TGTGCCAGCATCCAAACAGGGGGGATCACTGAAGCTTTCTTT.

This clonotype was counted between two and nine times. The V and J genes are TRBV7-2 and TRBJ2-1; D remains ambiguous. The germline gives CDR1 SGHTA, CDR2 FQGNSA. V lost 5 bases and J 9 bases, leaving 14 bases between the germline ends. This CDR3 contains 13 residues. The CDR3 loop is CASSLDGHGEQFF. Written as DNA, the CDR3 is TGTGCCAGCAGCCTGGACGGCCATGGTGAGCAGTTCTTC.

This clonotype has a handful of counts. This chain uses TRBV5-4 with TRBJ2-2, with D perhaps TRBD1 (5 bases). The germline CDR1 and CDR2 sequences are SGHNT and YYREEE (reference sequence). CDR3 length: 15 amino acids. Trimming took off 1 base at V and 1 base at J, with 8 bases between the two ends. CDR3 sequence (DNA): TGTGCCAGCAGCTTGAACCAGGGGAACACCGGGGAGCTGTTTTTT. It is translated as CASSLNQGNTGELFF.

This clonotype occurred many times. The chain has TRBV5-1 and TRBJ2-3; 13 bases map to TRBD2. The germline CDR1 and CDR2 sequences are SGHRS and YFSETQ. J gave up 4 bases and V 4 bases, and 3 bases lay outside the gene matches. This CDR3 has 15 residues. The CDR3 DNA reads as TGCGCCAGCAGCCGAGGGACTAGCGGGGCAGATACGCAGTATTTT. Protein product: CASSRGTSGADTQYF. The variable domain in full, completed from reference TRBV5-1 and TRBJ2-3, reads KAGVTQTPRYLIKTRGQQVTLSCSPISGHRSVSWYQQTPGQGLQFLFEYFSETQRNKGNFPGRFSGRQFSNSRSEMNVSTLELGDSALYLCASSRGTSGADTQYFGPGTRLTVL.

The chain is built from TRBV6-2 or TRBV6-3 and TRBJ1-4; D unresolved. The V end was cut by 7 bases, the J end by 3 bases, with 9 bases between. CDR1 is MNHEY and CDR2 is SVGEGT in the germline V gene. The CDR3 extends over 13 amino acids. CDR3 nucleotides: TGTGCCAGCAACGGGTGGTCTAATGAAAAACTGTTTTTT. It encodes CASNGWSNEKLFF.

This clonotype was detected a few times. The V call is TRBV7-9, the J call TRBJ2-2, with a tentative D call TRBD1 (6 bases). Germline V gene sequence: CDR1 SEHNR, CDR2 FQNEAQ (reference sequence). Trimming took off 3 bases at V and 4 bases at J, with 12 bases between the two ends. CDR3 length: 15 residues. The CDR3, as DNA: TGTGCCAGCAGCTTCCAGGGGTTCGTCACCGGGGAGCTGTTTTTT. Translation gives CASSFQGFVTGELFF.

The rearrangement uses TRBV5-6 and TRBJ2-3; 8 bases line up with TRBD1. Germline CDR1 and CDR2: SGHDT and YYEEEE. This CDR3 region has 17 residues. The junction had 10 bases not matched to a gene; V was cut back by 1 base and J by 3 bases. The CDR3 here is CASSLITTGGPTDTQYF. The DNA for the CDR3 is TGTGCCAGCAGCTTGATCACCACAGGGGGACCGACAGATACGCAGTATTTT.

The chain links TRBV4-1 to TRBJ2-7, with unresolved D. V lost 0 bases and J lost 0, with 15 bases in between. The CDR3 is 17 amino acids. CDR1 and CDR2 (germline): MGHRA, YSYEKL. CDR3 residues: CASSQDSQTWGSYEQYF. The DNA of the CDR3 is TGCGCCAGCAGCCAAGATTCCCAGACATGGGGCTCCTACGAGCAGTACTTC.

J is TRBJ1-1 and V is TRBV18; 8 positions agree with TRBD1. V shed 6 bases, J shed 5 bases, and the junction held 11 bases outside the gene matches. This CDR3 region has 15 residues. Germline V lookup: CDR1 KGHSH, CDR2 LQKENI. CDR3 amino acids: CASSLRRGQGTEAFF. CDR3 bases: TGTGCCAGCTCTCTGCGCAGGGGGCAGGGGACTGAAGCTTTCTTT.

This clonotype has just a few counts. The chain joins TRBV20-1 to TRBJ2-4; the match to TRBD1 covers 8 bases. V dropped 5 bases and J dropped 4; count of bases not matched to a gene: 4. Germline values: CDR1 DFQATT, CDR2 SNEGSKA (reference sequence). CDR3 size: 13 residues. DNA of the CDR3: TGCAGTGCTCTGGGGACAGGAAAAAACATTCAGTACTTC. Protein: CSALGTGKNIQYF.

This clonotype came up a few times. The chain combines TRBV5-6 with TRBJ1-3, with D possibly being TRBD1 (5 bases). The CDR3 sequence is 16 residues long. The germline V gene has CDR1 SGHDT and CDR2 YYEEEE. The V end was cut by 1 base, the J end by 2 bases, with 13 bases between. The CDR3 is CASSLWRDGPGNTIYF. Written as DNA, the CDR3 is TGTGCCAGCAGCTTGTGGCGGGACGGCCCTGGAAACACCATATATTTT.

This clonotype was recorded a few times. The rearrangement links TRBV6-2 or TRBV6-3 to TRBJ2-5; 10 bases fit TRBD1. Germline V gene sequence: CDR1 MNHEY, CDR2 SVGEGT. V shed 5 bases and J 2 bases; nucleotides not matched to a gene: 5. The length of the CDR3 is 15 residues. The CDR3 nucleotides are TGTGCCAGCAGTATGTGGACAGGGGGTCAAGAGACCCAGTACTTC. Protein: CASSMWTGGQETQYF.

As regards this clonotype: Germline is not matched at one junction end, which may reflect a read error. The V gene is TRBV20-1, the J gene TRBJ2-6; the match to TRBD2 covers 7 bases. This CDR3 contains 15 residues. Germline loops: CDR1 DFQATT, CDR2 SNEGSKA (reference sequence). The CDR3 DNA reads TGCAGTGCTAGTGGATCTAGCGGTGGGGCCAACGTCCTGGCTTTC. It specifies CSASGSSGGANVLAF.

The table lists this clonotype with a few counts. The chain joins TRBV4-1 to TRBJ2-3; TRBD2 matches 9 bases. V lost 2 bases and J lost 0; bases outside the gene matches: 6. The CDR3 covers 17 residues. CDR1 and CDR2 (germline): MGHRA, YSYEKL. This chain's CDR3 is CASSQPRLADSTDTQYF. For the CDR3, the DNA is TGCGCCAGCAGCCAACCCCGACTAGCGGATAGCACAGATACGCAGTATTTT.

The chain carries TRBV4-1 and TRBJ2-7, with D unresolved. Trimming cost V 5 bases and J 2 bases, with 16 bases left between them. Germline loops: CDR1 MGHRA, CDR2 YSYEKL. The CDR3 runs 15 residues. CDR3 nucleotides: TGCGCCAGCAGCGCCTTCACCGGGCCAACCTACGAGCAGTACTTC. This codes for CASSAFTGPTYEQYF.

V and J are TRBV6-2 or TRBV6-3 and TRBJ2-4; 12 nucleotides line up with TRBD2. Germline V gene data show CDR1 as MNHEY and CDR2 as SVGEGT. J was trimmed by 0 bases and V by 0 bases; bases with no gene match: 9. This CDR3 has 20 amino acids. This CDR3 reads CASSYSWTSGVLIAKNIQYF. CDR3 bases: TGTGCCAGCAGTTACTCTTGGACTAGCGGGGTCCTCATAGCCAAAAACATTCAGTACTTC.

This clonotype was seen more than once but under ten times. The chain couples TRBV29-1 to TRBJ1-5, with D perhaps matching TRBD1 (5 bases). Deletions cut 4 bases from V and 10 bases from J, with 14 bases between. Germline loops: CDR1 SQVTM, CDR2 ANQGSEA. The CDR3 runs 12 residues. CDR3 amino acids: CSVGQGRRPQHF. CDR3 DNA: TGCAGCGTTGGGCAGGGAAGGCGACCCCAGCATTTT.

This clonotype was seen more than once but under ten times. The chain carries TRBV29-1 and TRBJ2-1; 9 bases fit TRBD2. Trimming at V came to 4 bases and at J to 8 bases, leaving 6 bases not matched to a gene. Germline CDR1 reads SQVTM; CDR2 reads ANQGSEA. The CDR3 runs to 13 residues. In DNA form, the CDR3 reads TGCAGCGTTGCTAGCGGGGCCCTTGATGAGCAGTTCTTC. This translates into CSVASGALDEQFF.

The chain links TRBV5-1 to TRBJ2-7; D possibly uses TRBD1 or TRBD2 (5 bases each). The CDR3 runs 13 residues. CDR1 is SGHRS, CDR2 YFSETQ, per germline. V lost 2 bases to trimming and J lost 4 bases, with 10 bases between them. The DNA of the CDR3 is TGCGCCAGCAGCTTTGGTTGGGGGTACGAGCAGTACTTC. Translated: CASSFGWGYEQYF.

This clonotype was found many times. The J gene is TRBJ2-1, the V gene TRBV5-1; 7 bases agree with TRBD1. Trimming took 4 bases from V and 4 from J; bases not matched to a gene: 8. The CDR3 consists of 15 residues. Per the germline V gene, CDR1 is SGHRS and CDR2 is YFSETQ. DNA of the CDR3: TGCGCCAGCAGCATCGGGACAGCCAATTACAATGAGCAGTTCTTC. Amino acid sequence: CASSIGTANYNEQFF.

This clonotype has only a few counts. J is TRBJ2-5 and V is TRBV6-1, with TRBD2 identical over 7 bases. The CDR3 contains 12 residues. V was clipped by 4 bases and J by 13 bases; unmatched bases: 9. CDR1 and CDR2 (germline): MNHNS, SASEGT. The CDR3 DNA follows: TGTGCCAGCAGTGCAAGGGACTACTCTCCGTACTTC. Translating it yields CASSARDYSPYF.

This clonotype was recorded many times. The rearrangement links TRBV10-1 to TRBJ2-5, with 7 bases identical to TRBD1. Germline CDR1 is WNHNN and CDR2 is SYGVQD (reference sequence). CDR3 length equals 14 residues. V lost 6 bases and J lost 4; bases outside the gene matches: 8. CDR3 residues: CASSAQGTSETQYF. The CDR3 DNA follows: TGCGCCAGCAGCGCACAGGGGACATCAGAGACCCAGTACTTC.

The chain is built from TRBV20-1 and TRBJ1-1; D is undetermined. CDR3 length: 15 residues. V dropped 0 bases and J dropped 1 base, with 12 bases sitting between them. Germline-derived CDR1 and CDR2 are DFQATT and SNEGSKA (reference sequence). The CDR3 sequence is CSARDLSRKNTEAFF. The CDR3 DNA reads as TGCAGTGCTAGAGATCTGAGTCGAAAGAACACTGAAGCTTTCTTT.

With respect to this clonotype: One base away lies a much larger clone, so this may be a sequencing read error. The rearrangement uses TRBV9 and TRBJ2-3; the D gene is possibly TRBD1 (6 bases). CDR3 length: 13 residues. Germline assignment: CDR1 SGDLS and CDR2 YYNGEE. V lost 0 bases and J lost 4, with 6 bases in between. CDR3 residues: CASSVAGADTQYF. CDR3 in DNA: TGTGCCAGCAGCGTAGCAGGGGCAGATACGCAGTATTTT.

This clonotype has only a few counts. The chain uses TRBV7-2 and TRBJ2-5; 8 nucleotides align to TRBD1. The CDR3 consists of 16 residues. V gave up 5 bases and J gave up 4 bases; unmatched junction bases: 12. Germline V gene data show CDR1 as SGHTA and CDR2 as FQGNSA. The chain's CDR3 is CASSPQGQGGRETQYF. CDR3 nucleotide sequence: TGTGCCAGCAGCCCTCAAGGACAGGGAGGAAGAGAGACCCAGTACTTC.

The chain employs TRBV6-2 or TRBV6-3 and TRBJ2-3; D not resolved. Germline V gene lookup returns CDR1 MNHEY and CDR2 SVGEGT. V lost 4 bases to trimming and J lost 6 bases, with 14 bases between them. CDR3 length: 14 residues. The CDR3 loop is CASSLLDQWDTQYF. DNA for the CDR3: TGTGCCAGCAGTTTACTGGACCAGTGGGATACGCAGTATTTT.

This clonotype was seen only a few times. V gene TRBV12-3 or TRBV12-4 combines with J gene TRBJ2-7; D is possibly TRBD2 (6 bases). V dropped 6 bases and J dropped 9 bases, with 15 bases sitting between them. This CDR3 has 12 residues. CDR3 amino acids: CASRTGLEGQYF. Here the CDR3 DNA reads TGTGCCAGCAGGACCGGACTGGAGGGGCAGTACTTC.